The clone carrying this TCR beta chain was seen more than once but under ten times. Its antigen is unknown. The data derive from a study of CD8+ T cells in alopecia areata. Points from the study as a whole: In lesional scalp, particularly from alopecia totalis/universalis, clonality was higher than in normal scalp. Unlike in mice, where it was clearer, TCR sharing across patients was less clear, possibly HLA-related. Scalp samples also yield sequences of resident alphabeta T cells from normal skin.

It was from PBMCs that CD4+ and CD8+ T cells were sorted. Extraction and reverse transcription of RNA yielded cDNA as the sequencing template. The repertoire was sequenced with immunoSEQ multiplex PCR; TCRdb's copy has only in-frame clones and lacks some. Of about 120,000 clones listed, approximately 60% are singletons. This TCR was recovered from a human donor in good health. What was sequenced was CD4+ T cells sorted from blood.

This chain's CDR3 is CASSPGQEAFF. CDR3 sequence (DNA): TGCGCCAGCAGCCCGGGACAGGAAGCTTTCTTT. The chain is built from TRBV5-1 and TRBJ1-1; TRBD1 agrees at 7 bases. The CDR3 consists of 11 residues. Germline assignment: CDR1 SGHRS and CDR2 YFSETQ. V dropped 4 bases and J dropped 8; count of bases not matched to a gene: 2. The full variable domain, in which reference TRBV5-1 and TRBJ1-1 provide the parts outside the CDR3, is KAGVTQTPRYLIKTRGQQVTLSCSPISGHRSVSWYQQTPGQGLQFLFEYFSETQRNKGNFPGRFSGRQFSNSRSEMNVSTLELGDSALYLCASSPGQEAFFGQGTRLTVV.